One and the same sample provided the 10 T cell receptor beta chains below, sequenced in a study of PD-1 blockade in classical Hodgkin lymphoma. Method: immunoSEQ multiplex PCR; TCRdb's copy keeps in-frame clones and lacks some. The table has approximately 100,000 clones, roughly 92% seen once. All trial patients relapsed after autologous stem cell transplantation. The sequencing here drew on peripheral blood mononuclear cells (PBMCs), taken at baseline. These TCRs come from a human donor with classical Hodgkin lymphoma.

J is TRBJ2-3 and V is TRBV4-1; 8 nucleotides agree with TRBD2. The ends lost 1 base at V and 1 base at J; junction bases unmatched: 4. Germline CDR1 and CDR2: MGHRA and YSYEKL. The length of the CDR3 is 16 residues. The CDR3 DNA follows: TGCGCCAGCAGCCAAGGTGAACTAGCGGGCACAGATACGCAGTATTTT. It codes for CASSQGELAGTDTQYF.

CDR3 in DNA: TGTGCCAGCAGCTTAGGGTTTGGTTACAATGAGCAGTTCTTC. It is translated as CASSLGFGYNEQFF. This rearrangement joins TRBV7-9 to TRBJ2-1, with D uncertain. Trimming pared 1 base from V and 4 bases from J, leaving 8 bases between. This CDR3 is 14 amino acids long. Germline V CDR1 and CDR2: SEHNR, FQNEAQ (reference sequence).

This chain joins TRBV27 and TRBJ2-7, with TRBD1 identical over 9 bases. From germline, CDR1 is MNHEY and CDR2 SMNVEV (reference sequence). This CDR3 is 15 amino acids long. V trimming: 5 bases; J trimming: 4 bases; junction bases outside the gene matches: 9. The CDR3 loop is CASSERGQGYYEQYF. The CDR3 bases are TGTGCCAGCAGTGAACGGGGACAGGGATATTACGAGCAGTACTTC.

This rearrangement joins TRBV9 to TRBJ1-5, with D tentatively TRBD1 (5 bases). Deletions cut 4 bases from V and 0 bases from J, with 11 bases between. Per the germline V gene, CDR1 is SGDLS and CDR2 is YYNGEE. This CDR3 has 15 residues. The CDR3 region is CASSSRGNSNQPQHF. The CDR3 coding sequence is TGTGCCAGCAGCTCTCGGGGCAATAGCAATCAGCCCCAGCATTTT.

The sample holds one count of this clone. This chain links TRBV10-3 with TRBJ2-3; the match to TRBD2 covers 14 bases. Germline V lookup: CDR1 ENHRY, CDR2 SYGVKD. Losses at the gene ends were 6 bases for V and 1 base for J; bases not matched to a gene: 3. The CDR3 is 16 amino acids. In DNA, the CDR3 is TGTGCCATCAGGATGGGACTAGCGGGAGGCACAGATACGCAGTATTTT. Translated: CAIRMGLAGGTDTQYF.

The chain joins TRBV15 to TRBJ1-3; no clear D gene. The ends were cut back, 0 bases at V and 0 bases at J, with 6 bases in the middle. In germline, CDR1 is LNHNV, CDR2 YYDKDF (reference sequence). CDR3 length equals 15 residues. In nucleotides, the CDR3 is TGTGCCACCAGCAGAGAGGTCTACTCTGGAAACACCATATATTTT. It specifies CATSREVYSGNTIYF.

The genes are TRBV25-1 and TRBJ2-7; no definite D call. The germline CDR1 and CDR2 sequences are MGHDK and SYGVNS. The CDR3 sequence is 13 residues long. Trimming took 5 bases from V and 6 from J, leaving 14 bases between them. CDR3 in amino acids: CASSWFSKGEQYF. The DNA of the CDR3 is TGTGCCAGCAGTTGGTTCTCCAAAGGCGAGCAGTACTTC.

This clone appeared a few times. The J gene is TRBJ2-2, the V gene TRBV19, with TRBD1 matching over 7 bases. V gave up 5 bases and J gave up 7 bases; unmatched junction bases: 4. The CDR3 contains 13 residues. CDR1 is LNHDA and CDR2 is SQIVND in the germline V gene (reference sequence). The CDR3 region is CASSVGQHGELFF. The CDR3 region has the DNA TGTGCCAGTAGTGTGGGACAGCACGGGGAGCTGTTTTTT.

The chain couples TRBV28 to TRBJ1-5; D gene unclear. Looked up from germline, CDR1 is MDHEN and CDR2 is SYDVKM. With 1 base removed from V and 3 bases from J, the gap between germline ends came to 4 bases. The CDR3 covers 13 residues. DNA for the CDR3: TGTGCCAGCAGTTTATTGTTCAATCAGCCCCAGCATTTT. Protein product: CASSLLFNQPQHF.

The rearrangement joins TRBV9 to TRBJ2-1; tentative D call: TRBD2 (6 bases). Germline CDR1 SGDLS, CDR2 YYNGEE. The CDR3 covers 17 residues. Trimming removed 0 bases at V and 7 bases at J, with 20 bases between. The CDR3 DNA is TGTGCCAGCAGCGTAGCTGTATCCGGGAGACTTGGGAATGAGCAGTTCTTC. Its protein product is CASSVAVSGRLGNEQFF.